The 24 T cell receptor beta chains given below trace back to one sample, sequenced in a study of sequential checkpoint blockade in melanoma. Treatment indicated: randomized to nivolumab then ipilimumab (arm A) or the reverse (arm B). Only in-frame clones appear in the TCRdb table, and some are missing; sequencing was by immunoSEQ multiplex PCR. This sample has around 30,000 clones, with approximately 81% found just once. The input for sequencing was CD8+ T cells sorted from blood (inferred from file names), taken from a patient given nivolumab and ipilimumab in sequence. All receptors come from a human donor with melanoma.

V gene TRBV19 combines with J gene TRBJ2-7; 7 bases agree with TRBD1. Trimming at V came to 3 bases and at J to 3 bases, leaving 8 bases not matched to a gene. CDR3 length: 15 residues. In germline, CDR1 is LNHDA, CDR2 SQIVND (reference sequence). CDR3 sequence (DNA): TGTGCCAGTAGTATTAATCAGGGACAGCACTACGAGCAGTACTTC. Translated, it gives CASSINQGQHYEQYF.

The gene calls are TRBV19 and TRBJ2-1; D is unresolved. This CDR3 spans 13 amino acids. Germline-derived CDR1 and CDR2 are LNHDA and SQIVND (reference sequence). Trimming left V 3 bases short and J 8 bases short, with 11 bases between. CDR3 protein: CASSILSEHEQFF. Here the CDR3 DNA reads TGTGCCAGTAGTATTCTGTCCGAGCATGAGCAGTTCTTC.

This clone was recorded once. This chain uses TRBV28 with TRBJ2-3, with TRBD1 identical over 7 bases. Germline V CDR1 and CDR2: MDHEN, SYDVKM. CDR3 length: 15 amino acids. Trimming removed 6 bases from V and 0 bases from J; junction bases left unmatched: 6. DNA of the CDR3: TGTGCCAGCAGGGGGACAGAGTTTAGCACAGATACGCAGTATTTT. Its translation: CASRGTEFSTDTQYF.

The chain combines TRBV27 with TRBJ2-3; 10 nucleotides line up with TRBD2. CDR1 is MNHEY, CDR2 SMNVEV, per germline (reference sequence). V shed 4 bases, J shed 2 bases, and the junction held 6 bases outside the gene matches. This CDR3 contains 16 residues. This CDR3 reads CASSYSSGSYTDTQYF. CDR3 nucleotide sequence: TGTGCCAGCAGTTACTCTAGCGGGAGCTACACAGATACGCAGTATTTT.

This chain links TRBV9 with TRBJ2-1; no firm D call. This CDR3 has 12 amino acids. From germline, CDR1 is SGDLS and CDR2 YYNGEE. V lost 4 bases and J 8 bases, leaving 10 bases between the germline ends. CDR3 nucleotides: TGTGCCAGCAGCTCATCCCGGGATGAGCAGTTCTTC. This sequence encodes CASSSSRDEQFF.

CDR3 amino acids: CASSLRASGQGEQFF. The CDR3 DNA reads TGTGCCAGTAGTCTCCGGGCTAGCGGGCAGGGTGAGCAGTTCTTC. The chain recombines TRBV19 with TRBJ2-1; 8 nucleotides line up with TRBD2. Germline trimming cut 5 bases from V and 9 bases from J; bases unmatched to any gene: 12. The CDR3 consists of 15 residues. Germline assignment: CDR1 LNHDA and CDR2 SQIVND (reference sequence).

This clone was seen only a few times. This sequence joins TRBV9 and TRBJ1-1, with 8 bases fitting TRBD1. After removal of 4 bases from V and 1 base from J, the junction contained 3 bases not matched to a gene. The CDR3 is made up of 14 amino acids. Germline V gives CDR1 SGDLS, CDR2 YYNGEE. This CDR3 is CASSFGQGNTEAFF. The CDR3 bases are TGTGCCAGCAGCTTTGGACAGGGGAACACTGAAGCTTTCTTT.

The chain recombines TRBV7-9 with TRBJ1-2; 8 bases align to TRBD1. Germline assignment: CDR1 SEHNR and CDR2 FQNEAQ (reference sequence). The CDR3 extends over 14 amino acids. The junction had 6 bases not matched to a gene; V was cut back by 6 bases and J by 3 bases. CDR3 region: CASSLQGAYYGYTF. For the CDR3, the DNA is TGTGCCAGCAGTCTGCAGGGGGCGTACTATGGCTACACCTTC.

The chain is built from TRBV27 and TRBJ1-2; TRBD1 agrees at 9 bases. This CDR3 has 14 amino acids. V was clipped by 3 bases and J by 2 bases; unmatched bases: 1. Germline CDR1 reads MNHEY; CDR2 reads SMNVEV (reference sequence). The CDR3 here is CASSFGTGNYGYTF. CDR3 nucleotides: TGTGCCAGCAGTTTCGGGACAGGGAACTATGGCTACACCTTC.

The DNA for the CDR3 is TGTGCCAGCAGCTTCCGGGACAGGGAGTACGAGCAGTACTTC. This sequence encodes CASSFRDREYEQYF. This chain connects TRBV7-9 to TRBJ2-7; 9 positions match TRBD1. The CDR3 spans 14 residues. The J segment lost 4 bases and the V segment lost 3 bases, leaving 4 bases of the junction unmatched. Looked up from germline, CDR1 is SEHNR and CDR2 is FQNEAQ (reference sequence).

J is TRBJ2-7 and V is TRBV18, with 8 bases fitting TRBD2. From germline, CDR1 is KGHSH and CDR2 LQKENI. The CDR3 length is 17 residues. V trimming: 2 bases; J trimming: 3 bases; junction bases outside the gene matches: 12. The CDR3 nucleotides read TGTGCCAGCTCACCAAGAGTAAGCGGGAGAACGGGCTACGAGCAGTACTTC. Translated, it gives CASSPRVSGRTGYEQYF.

The rearrangement links TRBV28 to TRBJ2-7, with 11 positions matching TRBD2. Germline V gene lookup returns CDR1 MDHEN and CDR2 SYDVKM. V shed 7 bases, J shed 3 bases, and the junction held 14 bases outside the gene matches. The CDR3 loop spans 17 amino acids. The DNA of the CDR3 is TGTGCCAGCATTATAGAACTAGCGGGAGTCAGCCACTACGAGCAGTACTTC. Residues: CASIIELAGVSHYEQYF.

This clone was recorded once. The chain carries TRBV27 and TRBJ2-1, with a possible D match to TRBD2 (5 bases). This CDR3 comprises 13 residues. Germline lookup yields CDR1 MNHEY and CDR2 SMNVEV (reference sequence). Deletions cut 6 bases from V and 5 bases from J, with 11 bases between. The CDR3 loop reads CASRELGHNEQFF. Here the CDR3 DNA reads TGTGCCAGCAGGGAACTAGGGCACAATGAGCAGTTCTTC.

This chain uses TRBV4-1 with TRBJ2-1; 7 bases map to TRBD2. Germline loops: CDR1 MGHRA, CDR2 YSYEKL. The CDR3 is 16 amino acids. V lost 0 bases, J lost 0 bases, and 2 bases stayed unmatched. The CDR3 DNA follows: TGCGCCAGCAGCCAAGAGGGGGGGGGCTCCTACAATGAGCAGTTCTTC. Its protein is CASSQEGGGSYNEQFF.

The count of this clone is one. The chain combines TRBV9 with TRBJ2-6; D remains unclear. Trimming took 4 bases from V and 0 from J, leaving 14 bases between them. CDR3 length equals 17 residues. Germline V lookup: CDR1 SGDLS, CDR2 YYNGEE. CDR3 loop: CASSPTPEHSGANVLTF. The CDR3 nucleotides are TGTGCCAGCAGCCCAACTCCGGAGCACTCTGGGGCCAACGTCCTGACTTTC.

The chain carries TRBV7-9 and TRBJ2-1; no definite D call. This CDR3 is 15 amino acids long. Germline CDR1 reads SEHNR; CDR2 reads FQNEAQ (reference sequence). V was trimmed by 6 bases and J by 0 bases, leaving 12 bases between them. As DNA, the CDR3 is TGTGCCAGCAGTTCGACTCCCAGCTCCTACAATGAGCAGTTCTTC. This encodes CASSSTPSSYNEQFF.

On this clone itself: At one end, the junction sequence differs from germline, possibly due to a read error. The chain carries TRBV7-8 and TRBJ1-5, with D possibly being TRBD1 (5 bases). CDR3 length equals 13 residues. Germline CDR1 is SGHVS and CDR2 is FQNEAQ. CDR3 in DNA: TGTGCCAGCAGCTTAGCTGGGCCAGGGCCCGAGCATTTT. Amino acids: CASSLAGPGPEHF.

V is TRBV5-6 and J is TRBJ1-6; TRBD1 aligns across 7 bases. Per the germline V gene, CDR1 is SGHDT and CDR2 is YYEEEE. This CDR3 contains 14 residues. Trimming removed 2 bases from V and 10 bases from J; junction bases left unmatched: 6. DNA for the CDR3: TGTGCCAGCAGCTTCCTGACAGGGTGGTCACCCCTCCACTTT. This translates into CASSFLTGWSPLHF.

There are a few counts of this clone. The chain recombines TRBV19 with TRBJ1-2, with D perhaps matching TRBD1 (5 bases). The CDR3 loop spans 12 amino acids. Trimming shortened V by 4 bases and J by 4 bases, and 7 bases separated the two germline ends. The germline V gene encodes CDR1 LNHDA and CDR2 SQIVND (reference sequence). For the CDR3, the DNA is TGTGCCAGTAGTAAGGGGTTCTATGGCTACACCTTC. As protein: CASSKGFYGYTF.

The chain carries TRBV6-5 and TRBJ1-2; a possible D gene is TRBD1 (5 bases). V lost 0 bases to trimming and J lost 6 bases, with 14 bases between them. CDR1 and CDR2 (germline): MNHEY, SVGAGI. The CDR3 extends over 15 amino acids. The CDR3 DNA follows: TGTGCCAGCAGTTACTCGAGTGGGGCCCTGGATGGCTACACCTTC. Amino acid sequence: CASSYSSGALDGYTF.

This clone was seen more than once but under ten times. At one end the junction does not follow the germline gene, possibly because of a read error. The chain uses TRBV5-1 and TRBJ1-5; D unresolved. Germline V gene sequence: CDR1 SGHRS, CDR2 YFSETQ. CDR3 length: 14 residues. Here the CDR3 reads CASSPSYSNQPQHF. CDR3 nucleotides: TGTGCCAGCAGCCCATCATACTCCAATCAGCCCCAGCATTTT.

The rearrangement links TRBV7-8 to TRBJ2-1; 9 bases are shared with TRBD2. Germline loops: CDR1 SGHVS, CDR2 FQNEAQ. Trimming at V came to 2 bases and at J to 8 bases, leaving 10 bases not matched to a gene. This CDR3 contains 16 residues. Written as DNA, the CDR3 is TGTGCCAGCAGCTTATGGGTGACTAGCGGATTTTATGAGCAGTTCTTC. Amino acids: CASSLWVTSGFYEQFF. The complete variable domain, with remaining parts taken from reference TRBV7-8 and TRBJ2-1, reads GAGVSQSPRYKVAKRGQDVALRCDPISGHVSLFWYQQALGQGPEFLTYFQNEAQLDKSGLPSDRFFAERPEGSVSTLKIQRTQQEDSAVYLCASSLWVTSGFYEQFFGPGTRLTVL.

V usage is TRBV13 and J usage is TRBJ2-7, with 8 bases identical to TRBD1. This CDR3 has 14 residues. After removal of 5 bases from V and 3 bases from J, the junction contained 6 bases not matched to a gene. CDR1 is PRHDT, CDR2 FYEKMQ, per germline (reference sequence). The DNA for the CDR3 is TGTGCCAGCAGCGCGGACAGGGCCTACTACGAGCAGTACTTC. Encoded protein: CASSADRAYYEQYF.

CDR3 region: CASSYTATYEQYF. CDR3 nucleotide sequence: TGTGCCAGCAGTTATACAGCTACCTACGAGCAGTACTTC. The chain recombines TRBV27 with TRBJ2-7; D is unresolved. Germline V gives CDR1 MNHEY, CDR2 SMNVEV (reference sequence). V lost 4 bases, J lost 2 bases, and 9 bases lay in between. CDR3 length equals 13 residues.